This entry is about one T cell receptor beta chain. Its antigen is not known. Repertoires were generated with immunoSEQ multiplex PCR, while TCRdb's copy carries only in-frame clones and drops some. The table shows approximately 60,000 clones, with 55% to 70% occurring only once. The sample comes from a study of cytotoxic CD8 clonotypes in ibrutinib-treated CLL. Study findings and constraints: While tracking circulating CD8+ T-cell counts, baseline clonality exceeded that of age-matched healthy donors. Public clonotypes were rare and shrank or held steady on treatment.

Germline V gene data show CDR1 as SNHLY and CDR2 as FYNNEI. CDR3 length equals 15 residues. Trimming cost V 4 bases and J 4 bases, with 17 bases left between them. This chain uses TRBV2 with TRBJ2-7; the D gene is possibly TRBD1 (5 bases). The starting material was PBMCs, obtained after 24 months of ibrutinib treatment. The clonotype comes from a human donor with chronic lymphocytic leukemia. The CDR3 loop is CASSGSTGIRYEQYF. The CDR3 DNA sequence: TGTGCCAGCAGTGGTAGCACAGGAATCAGGTACGAGCAGTACTTC.